This is a list of T cell receptor beta chains from one sample in a study of human T cells and chemical hapten exposure. TCRdb called the RACE reads again in MiXCR, with one record for every CDR3 protein. The profile shows around 110,000 distinct CDR3 sequences, 12% of them singletons. The material was whole blood, obtained in connection with sensitization to the hapten diphenylcyclopropenone (DPC). These receptors were taken from a woman in her forties or fifties with alopecia areata. Some clones in this sample may be carry-over from other donors' samples. CDR3s include the opening cysteine and the closing phenylalanine or tryptophan. D genes are given only for firm matches. For some rows the clone size is stated as once, few or many, or as a class when expanded; others skip it.

few	TRBJ2-6	TRBV6-5	.	TGTGCCAGCCGACACTCTGGGGCCAACGTCCTGACTTTC	CASRHSGANVLTF
few	TRBJ1-5	TRBV6-1	.	TGTGCCAGCAGTGAACTAGGAGTGGAGACAGCCAATCAGCCCCAGCATTTT	CASSELGVETANQPQHF
many	TRBJ1-2	TRBV29-1	.	TGCAGCGTTGGGGCTTTCAACTATGGCTACACCTTC	CSVGAFNYGYTF
once	TRBJ1-6	TRBV25-1	.	TGTGCCAGCAGCGCAATTAATTCACCCCTCCACTTT	CASSAINSPLHF
.	TRBJ1-3	TRBV7-6	.	TGTGCCAGCAGCTTAGGGGACACCGGAAACACCATATATTTT	CASSLGDTGNTIYF
few	TRBJ1-1	TRBV4-3	.	TGCGCCAGCAGCTTGACAGGTTCTGAAGCTTTCTTT	CASSLTGSEAFF
.	TRBJ2-7	TRBV28	.	TGTGCCAGCAGTCAGCCGGTGCAGTCCTACGAGCAGTACTTC	CASSQPVQSYEQYF
many	TRBJ1-1	TRBV6-2/TRBV6-3	TRBD1	TGTGCCAGTATTACCGGGACAGGGGGCACTGAAGCTTTCTTT	CASITGTGGTEAFF
.	TRBJ2-2	TRBV2	TRBD2	TGTGCCAGCGTAGCGGGAGACCTGACCGGGGAGCTGTTTTTT	CASVAGDLTGELFF
many	TRBJ1-4	TRBV11-2	.	TGTGCCAGCAGCACGTCGGGACTAACTAATGAAAAACTGTTTTTT	CASSTSGLTNEKLFF
.	TRBJ1-6	TRBV12-3/TRBV12-4	.	TGTGCCAGCAGAACCTCGGTGGACGGTGATGGTTCACCCCTCCACTTT	CASRTSVDGDGSPLHF
many	TRBJ1-4	TRBV5-5	.	TGTGCCAGCAGCTTGGGAGGGCTACGGACTAATGAAAAACTGTTTTTT	CASSLGGLRTNEKLFF
few	TRBJ2-7	TRBV28	.	TGTGCCAGCAGTTTAGGCGGTTACCGATCCTACGAGCAGTACTTC	CASSLGGYRSYEQYF
many	TRBJ2-7	TRBV7-9	.	TGTGCCAGCAGCTTAGTGTCCGGATCACCCGGCTACGAGCAGTACTTC	CASSLVSGSPGYEQYF
many	TRBJ2-1	TRBV29-1	.	TGCAGCGTTGGGGGTGAGCAGTTCTTC	CSVGGEQFF
few	TRBJ2-7	TRBV28	.	TGTGCCAGCGAGACCCGTTGGCGCGAGCAGTACTTC	CASETRWREQYF
.	TRBJ1-2	TRBV4-3	.	TGCGCCAGCAGCCTCTTGACCTCTAACTATGGCTACACCTTC	CASSLLTSNYGYTF
.	TRBJ2-1	TRBV7-9	TRBD1	TGTGCCAGCAGCGGAACCGCAGGGGGCGCCTACAATGAGCAGTTCTTC	CASSGTAGGAYNEQFF
few	TRBJ1-4	TRBV12-3/TRBV12-4	.	TGTGCCAGCAGTTTCTCCCTGGGGGGGTCTGAAAAACTGTTTTTT	CASSFSLGGSEKLFF
.	TRBJ1-6	TRBV11-2	.	TGTGCCAGCAGCTTTACAGAGGATTCACCCCTCCACTTT	CASSFTEDSPLHF
few	TRBJ1-4	TRBV10-3	.	TGTGCCATCAGGGCCGGACGGAACTCCGCAACTAATGAAAAACTGTTTTTT	CAIRAGRNSATNEKLFF